This T cell receptor beta chain emerged from a study of T cell changes during pregnancy in multiple sclerosis. V lost 7 bases and J 1 base, leaving 11 bases between the germline ends. From germline, CDR1 is MGHDK and CDR2 SYGVNS. CDR3 length: 14 amino acids. Generated by immunoSEQ multiplex PCR, the TCRdb table keeps only in-frame clones and is missing some. The sample has around 96,000 clones, 94% seen once. Sequenced material: peripheral blood, taken after pregnancy. This receptor was identified in a female donor in good health, enrolled as a control in a pregnancy study. V gene TRBV25-1 combines with J gene TRBJ2-1; D gene unclear. CDR3 protein: CASMAPTSYNEQFF. CDR3 nucleotides: TGTGCCAGCATGGCACCGACATCCTACAATGAGCAGTTCTTC.